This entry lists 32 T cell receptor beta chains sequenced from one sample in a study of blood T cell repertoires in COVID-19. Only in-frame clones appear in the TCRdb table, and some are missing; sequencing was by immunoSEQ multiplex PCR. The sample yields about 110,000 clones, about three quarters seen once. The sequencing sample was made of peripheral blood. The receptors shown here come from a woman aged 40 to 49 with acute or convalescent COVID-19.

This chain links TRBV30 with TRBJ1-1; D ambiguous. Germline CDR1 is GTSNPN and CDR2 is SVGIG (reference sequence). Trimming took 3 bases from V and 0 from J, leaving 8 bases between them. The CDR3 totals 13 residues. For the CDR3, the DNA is TGTGCCTGGAGCTTAGAGTTGAACACTGAAGCTTTCTTT. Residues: CAWSLELNTEAFF.

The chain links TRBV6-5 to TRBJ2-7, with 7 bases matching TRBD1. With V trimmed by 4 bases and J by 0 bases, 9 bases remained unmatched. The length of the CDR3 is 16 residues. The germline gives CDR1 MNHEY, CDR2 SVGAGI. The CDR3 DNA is TGTGCCAGCAGTTCGACCAGGACAGGCAGCTCCTACGAGCAGTACTTC. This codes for CASSSTRTGSSYEQYF.

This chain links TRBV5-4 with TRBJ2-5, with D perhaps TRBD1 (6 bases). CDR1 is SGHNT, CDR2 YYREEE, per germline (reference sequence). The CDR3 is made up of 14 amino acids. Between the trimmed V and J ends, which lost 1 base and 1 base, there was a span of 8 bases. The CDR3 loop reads CASSLRQVQETQYF. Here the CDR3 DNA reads TGTGCCAGCAGCTTGCGACAGGTCCAAGAGACCCAGTACTTC.

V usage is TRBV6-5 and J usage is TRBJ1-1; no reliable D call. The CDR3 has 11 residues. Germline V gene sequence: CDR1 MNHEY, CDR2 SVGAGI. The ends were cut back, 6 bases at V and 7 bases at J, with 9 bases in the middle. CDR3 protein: CASRLAIEAFF. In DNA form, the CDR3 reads TGTGCCAGCAGATTAGCAATTGAAGCTTTCTTT.

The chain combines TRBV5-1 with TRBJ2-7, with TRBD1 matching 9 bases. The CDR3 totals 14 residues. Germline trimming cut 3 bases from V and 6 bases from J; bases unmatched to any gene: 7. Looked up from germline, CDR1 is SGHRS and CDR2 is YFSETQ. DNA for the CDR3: TGCGCCAGCAGCTCCGGGACAGGGACGGCCGAGCAGTACTTC. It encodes CASSSGTGTAEQYF.

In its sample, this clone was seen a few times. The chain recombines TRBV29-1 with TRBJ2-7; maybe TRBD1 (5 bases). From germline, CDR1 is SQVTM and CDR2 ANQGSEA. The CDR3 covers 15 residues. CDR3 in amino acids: CSLLGPGQTTYEQYF. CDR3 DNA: TGCAGTCTGCTTGGCCCAGGGCAGACCACTTACGAGCAGTACTTC.

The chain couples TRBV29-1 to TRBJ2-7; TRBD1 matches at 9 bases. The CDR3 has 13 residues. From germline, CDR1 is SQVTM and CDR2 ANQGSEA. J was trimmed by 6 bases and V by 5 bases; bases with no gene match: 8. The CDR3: CSVSGTGQLEQYF. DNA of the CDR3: TGCAGCGTTTCCGGGACAGGGCAGCTCGAGCAGTACTTC.

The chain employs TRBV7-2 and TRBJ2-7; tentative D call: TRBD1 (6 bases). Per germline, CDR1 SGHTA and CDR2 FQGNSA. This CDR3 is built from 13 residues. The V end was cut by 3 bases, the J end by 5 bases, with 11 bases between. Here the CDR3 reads CASSFLQGNEQYF. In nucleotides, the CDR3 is TGTGCCAGCAGCTTTTTACAGGGAAACGAGCAGTACTTC.

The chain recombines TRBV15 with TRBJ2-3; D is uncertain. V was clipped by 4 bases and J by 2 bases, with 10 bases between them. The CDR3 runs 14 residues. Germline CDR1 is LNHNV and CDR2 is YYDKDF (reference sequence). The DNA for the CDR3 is TGTGCCACCAGCAAAGAACTATTCACAGATACGCAGTATTTT. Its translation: CATSKELFTDTQYF.

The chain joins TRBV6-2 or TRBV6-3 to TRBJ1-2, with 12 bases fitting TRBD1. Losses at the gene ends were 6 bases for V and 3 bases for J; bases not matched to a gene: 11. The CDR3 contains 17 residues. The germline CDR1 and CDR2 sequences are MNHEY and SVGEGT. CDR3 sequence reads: CASSLARGQGADYGYTF. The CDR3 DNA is TGTGCCAGCAGCCTAGCGCGGGGACAGGGGGCGGACTATGGCTACACCTTC.

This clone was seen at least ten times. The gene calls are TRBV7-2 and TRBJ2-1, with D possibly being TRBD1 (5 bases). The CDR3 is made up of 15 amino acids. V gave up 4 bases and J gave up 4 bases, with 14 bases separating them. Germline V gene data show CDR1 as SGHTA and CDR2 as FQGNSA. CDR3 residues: CASSSGAGLYNEQFF. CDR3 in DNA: TGTGCCAGCAGCTCTGGGGCAGGCCTTTACAATGAGCAGTTCTTC.

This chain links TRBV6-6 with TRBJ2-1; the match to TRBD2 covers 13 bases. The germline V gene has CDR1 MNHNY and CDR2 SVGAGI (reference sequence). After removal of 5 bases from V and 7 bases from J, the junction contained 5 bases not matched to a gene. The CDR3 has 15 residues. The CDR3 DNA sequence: TGTGCCAGCAGTCCTGGGACTAGCGGGGCAAATGAGCAGTTCTTC. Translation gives CASSPGTSGANEQFF.

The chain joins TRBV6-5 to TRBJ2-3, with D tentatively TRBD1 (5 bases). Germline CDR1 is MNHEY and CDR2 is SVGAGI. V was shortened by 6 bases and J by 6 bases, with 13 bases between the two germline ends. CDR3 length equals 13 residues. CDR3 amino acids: CASRWAGKDTQYF. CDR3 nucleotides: TGTGCCAGCAGGTGGGCAGGGAAGGATACGCAGTATTTT.

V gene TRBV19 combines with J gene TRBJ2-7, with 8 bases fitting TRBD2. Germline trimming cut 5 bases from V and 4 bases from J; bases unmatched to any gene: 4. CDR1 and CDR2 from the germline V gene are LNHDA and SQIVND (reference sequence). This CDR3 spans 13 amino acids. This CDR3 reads CASSPSGGYEQYF. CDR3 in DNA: TGTGCCAGTAGTCCGTCGGGGGGGTACGAGCAGTACTTC.

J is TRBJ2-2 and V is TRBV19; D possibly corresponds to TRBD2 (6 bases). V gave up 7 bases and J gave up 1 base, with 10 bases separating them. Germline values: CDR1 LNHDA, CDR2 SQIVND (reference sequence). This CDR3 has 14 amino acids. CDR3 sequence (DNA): TGTGCCAGTAATTCCGGGGGGAACACCGGGGAGCTGTTTTTT. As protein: CASNSGGNTGELFF.

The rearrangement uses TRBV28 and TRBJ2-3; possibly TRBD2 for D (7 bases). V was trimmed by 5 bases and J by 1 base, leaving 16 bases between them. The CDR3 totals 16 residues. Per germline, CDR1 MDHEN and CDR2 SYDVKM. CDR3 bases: TGTGCCAGCAGTCCCCGGGGGGCGGGGGGCACAGATACGCAGTATTTT. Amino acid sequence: CASSPRGAGGTDTQYF.

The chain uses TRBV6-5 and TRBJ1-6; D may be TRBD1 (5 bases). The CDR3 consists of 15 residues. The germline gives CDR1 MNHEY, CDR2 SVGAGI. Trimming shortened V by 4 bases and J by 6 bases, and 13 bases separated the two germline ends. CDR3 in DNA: TGTGCCAGCAGTTGGGGGAGGTTTGGTAATTCACCCCTCCACTTT. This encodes CASSWGRFGNSPLHF.

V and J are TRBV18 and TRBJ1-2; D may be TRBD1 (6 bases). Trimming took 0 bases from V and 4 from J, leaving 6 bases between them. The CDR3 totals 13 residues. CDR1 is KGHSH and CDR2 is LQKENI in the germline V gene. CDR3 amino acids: CASSPPTGYGYTF. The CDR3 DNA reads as TGTGCCAGCTCACCACCGACAGGCTATGGCTACACCTTC.

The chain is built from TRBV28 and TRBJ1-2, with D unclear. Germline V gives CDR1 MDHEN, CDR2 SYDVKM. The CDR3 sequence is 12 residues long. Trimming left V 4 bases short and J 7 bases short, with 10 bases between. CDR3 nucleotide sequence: TGTGCCAGCAGTTCCCTGGCTTCTGGCTACACCTTC. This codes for CASSSLASGYTF.

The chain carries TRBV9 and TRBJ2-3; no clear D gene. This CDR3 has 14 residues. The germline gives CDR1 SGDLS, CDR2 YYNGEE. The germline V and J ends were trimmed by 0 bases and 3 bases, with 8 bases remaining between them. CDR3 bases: TGTGCCAGCAGCGTAGCCCCTTTGACAGATACGCAGTATTTT. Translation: CASSVAPLTDTQYF.

The CDR3 reads CASSLGRSSYNEQFF. CDR3 coding DNA: TGTGCCAGCAGCTTAGGACGGAGCTCCTACAATGAGCAGTTCTTC. The chain recombines TRBV11-3 with TRBJ2-1; no definite D call. With 1 base removed from V and 0 bases from J, the gap between germline ends came to 7 bases. The CDR3 has 15 amino acids. From germline, CDR1 is SGHNT and CDR2 YENEEA. The entire variable domain, with the rest obtained from reference TRBV11-3 and TRBJ2-1, is as follows: EAGVVQSPRYKIIEKKQPVAFWCNPISGHNTLYWYLQNLGQGPELLIRYENEEAVDDSQLPKDRFSAERLKGVDSTLKIQPAELGDSAVYLCASSLGRSSYNEQFFGPGTRLTVL.

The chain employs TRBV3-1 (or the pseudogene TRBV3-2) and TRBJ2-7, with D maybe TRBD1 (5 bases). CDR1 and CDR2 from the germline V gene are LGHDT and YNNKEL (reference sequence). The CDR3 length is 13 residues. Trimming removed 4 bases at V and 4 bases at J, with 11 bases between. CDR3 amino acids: CASSPRRVYEQYF. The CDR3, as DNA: TGTGCCAGCAGCCCCCGCAGGGTTTACGAGCAGTACTTC.

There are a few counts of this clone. CDR3 region: CASSQRTGGKNEQFF. The CDR3 DNA reads as TGTGCCAGCAGCCAACGGACAGGGGGCAAAAATGAGCAGTTCTTC. V usage is TRBV13 and J usage is TRBJ2-1; TRBD1 matches at 11 bases. The CDR3 spans 15 residues. Germline values: CDR1 PRHDT, CDR2 FYEKMQ (reference sequence). After removal of 5 bases from V and 7 bases from J, the junction contained 7 bases not matched to a gene.

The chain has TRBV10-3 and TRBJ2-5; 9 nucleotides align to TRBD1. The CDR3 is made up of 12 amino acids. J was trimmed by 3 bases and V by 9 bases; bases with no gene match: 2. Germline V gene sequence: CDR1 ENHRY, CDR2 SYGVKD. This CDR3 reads CAIRDREETQYF. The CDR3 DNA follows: TGTGCCATTCGGGACAGGGAAGAGACCCAGTACTTC.

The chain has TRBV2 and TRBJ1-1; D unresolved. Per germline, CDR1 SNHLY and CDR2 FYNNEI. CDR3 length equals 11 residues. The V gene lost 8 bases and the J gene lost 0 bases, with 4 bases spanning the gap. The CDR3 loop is CASRLNTEAFF. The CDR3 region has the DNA TGTGCCAGCCGTCTGAACACTGAAGCTTTCTTT.

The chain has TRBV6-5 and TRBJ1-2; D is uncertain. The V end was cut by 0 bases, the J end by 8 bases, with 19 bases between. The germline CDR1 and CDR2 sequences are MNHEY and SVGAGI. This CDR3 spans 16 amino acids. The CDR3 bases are TGTGCCAGCAGTTACTCCAGACCGAGCAGAGGAATCGGCTACACCTTC. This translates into CASSYSRPSRGIGYTF.

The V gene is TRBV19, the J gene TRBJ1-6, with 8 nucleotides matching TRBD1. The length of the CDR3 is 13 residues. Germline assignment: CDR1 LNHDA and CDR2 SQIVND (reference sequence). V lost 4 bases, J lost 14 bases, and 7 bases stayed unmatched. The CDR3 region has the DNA TGTGCCAGTAGTACGGGACAGGTAACGACCCTCCACTTT. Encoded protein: CASSTGQVTTLHF.

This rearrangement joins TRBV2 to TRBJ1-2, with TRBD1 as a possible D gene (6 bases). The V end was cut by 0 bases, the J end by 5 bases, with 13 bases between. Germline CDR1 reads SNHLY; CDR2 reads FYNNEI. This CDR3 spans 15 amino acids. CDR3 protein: CASSEASSQGYGYTF. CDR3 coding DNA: TGTGCCAGCAGTGAAGCGTCTAGCCAGGGGTATGGCTACACCTTC.

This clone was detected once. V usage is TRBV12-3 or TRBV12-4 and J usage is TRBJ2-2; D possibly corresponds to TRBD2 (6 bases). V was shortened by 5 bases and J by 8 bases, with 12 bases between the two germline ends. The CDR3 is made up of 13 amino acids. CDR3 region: CASSTGTWGELFF. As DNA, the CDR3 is TGTGCCAGCAGTACCGGGACTTGGGGGGAGCTGTTTTTT.

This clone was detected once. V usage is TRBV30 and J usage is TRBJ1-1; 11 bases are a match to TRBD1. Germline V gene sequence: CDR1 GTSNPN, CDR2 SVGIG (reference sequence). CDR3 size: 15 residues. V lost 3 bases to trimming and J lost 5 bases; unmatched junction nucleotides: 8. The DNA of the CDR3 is TGTGCCTGGAGCCCGGACAGGGGGCTGAGAACTGAAGCTTTCTTT. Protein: CAWSPDRGLRTEAFF.

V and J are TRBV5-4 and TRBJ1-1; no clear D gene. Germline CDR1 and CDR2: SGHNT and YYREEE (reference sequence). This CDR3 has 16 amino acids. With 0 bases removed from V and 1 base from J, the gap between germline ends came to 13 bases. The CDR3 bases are TGTGCCAGCAGCTTGGCCGGGCAGGCGGGGAACACTGAAGCTTTCTTT. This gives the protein CASSLAGQAGNTEAFF.

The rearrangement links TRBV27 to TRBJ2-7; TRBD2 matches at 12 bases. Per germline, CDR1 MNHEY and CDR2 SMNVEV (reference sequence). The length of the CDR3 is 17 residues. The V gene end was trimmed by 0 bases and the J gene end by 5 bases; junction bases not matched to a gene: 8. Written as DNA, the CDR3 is TGTGCCAGCAGTTTATCGGCAACTAGCGGGGGGCGTCACGAGCAGTACTTC. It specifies CASSLSATSGGRHEQYF.